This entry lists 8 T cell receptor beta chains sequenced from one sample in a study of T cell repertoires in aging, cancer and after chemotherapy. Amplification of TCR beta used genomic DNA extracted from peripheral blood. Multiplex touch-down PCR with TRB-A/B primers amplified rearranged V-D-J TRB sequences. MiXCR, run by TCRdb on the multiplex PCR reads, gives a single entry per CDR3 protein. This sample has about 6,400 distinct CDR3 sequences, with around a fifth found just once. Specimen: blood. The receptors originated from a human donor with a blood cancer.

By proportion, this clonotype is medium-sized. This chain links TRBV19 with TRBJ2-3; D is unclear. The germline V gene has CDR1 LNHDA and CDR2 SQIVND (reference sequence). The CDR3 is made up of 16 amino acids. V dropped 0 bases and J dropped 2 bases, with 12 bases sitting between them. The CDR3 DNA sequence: TGTGCCAGTAGTATAGATAAAGGCGGAAACACAGATACGCAGTATTTT. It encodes CASSIDKGGNTDTQYF.

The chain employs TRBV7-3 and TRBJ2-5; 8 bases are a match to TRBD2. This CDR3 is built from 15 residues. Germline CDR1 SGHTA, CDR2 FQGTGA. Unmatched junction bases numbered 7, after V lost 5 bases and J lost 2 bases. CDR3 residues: CASSESGGVQETQYF. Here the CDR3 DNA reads TGTGCCAGCAGCGAGAGCGGGGGCGTACAAGAGACCCAGTACTTC.

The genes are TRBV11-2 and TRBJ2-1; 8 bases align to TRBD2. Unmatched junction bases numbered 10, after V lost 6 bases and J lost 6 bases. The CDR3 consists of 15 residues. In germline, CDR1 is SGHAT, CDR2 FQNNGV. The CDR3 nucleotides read TGTGCCAGCAGTTCGACTAGCGAACTTTTCAATGAGCAGTTCTTC. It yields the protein CASSSTSELFNEQFF.

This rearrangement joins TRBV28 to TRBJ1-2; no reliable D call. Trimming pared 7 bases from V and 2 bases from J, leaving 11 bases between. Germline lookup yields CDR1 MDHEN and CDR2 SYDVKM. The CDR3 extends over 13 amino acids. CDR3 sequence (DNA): TGTGCCAGCAAGGAGGGTTCGAACTATGGCTACACCTTC. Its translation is CASKEGSNYGYTF.

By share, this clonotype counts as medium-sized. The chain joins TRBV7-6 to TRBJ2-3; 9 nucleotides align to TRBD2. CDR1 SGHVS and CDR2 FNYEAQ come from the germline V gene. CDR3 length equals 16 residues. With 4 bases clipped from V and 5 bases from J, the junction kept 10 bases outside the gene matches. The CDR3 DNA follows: TGTGCCAGCAGCTCCACGCCGGGACTAGCCAAAGATACGCAGTATTTT. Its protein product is CASSSTPGLAKDTQYF.

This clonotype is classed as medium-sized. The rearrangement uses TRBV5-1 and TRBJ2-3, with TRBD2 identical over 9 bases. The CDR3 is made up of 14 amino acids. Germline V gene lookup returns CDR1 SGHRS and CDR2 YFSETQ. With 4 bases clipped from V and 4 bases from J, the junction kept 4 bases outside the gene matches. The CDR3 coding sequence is TGCGCCAGCAGCGTTGCGGGGGGGCCAGATACGCAGTATTTT. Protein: CASSVAGGPDTQYF.

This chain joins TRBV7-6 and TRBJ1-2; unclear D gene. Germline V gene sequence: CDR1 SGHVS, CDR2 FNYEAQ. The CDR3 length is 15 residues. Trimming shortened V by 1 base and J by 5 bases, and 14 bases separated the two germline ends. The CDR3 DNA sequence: TGTGCCAGCAGCTTAGGAGGACCGCTTCGGTATGGCTACACCTTC. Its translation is CASSLGGPLRYGYTF.

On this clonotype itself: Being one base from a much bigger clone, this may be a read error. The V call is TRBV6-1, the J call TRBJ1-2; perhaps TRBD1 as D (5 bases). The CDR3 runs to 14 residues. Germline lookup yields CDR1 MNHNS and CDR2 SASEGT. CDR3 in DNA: TGTGCCAGCAGAGAACCGGGACTAGCTGTCGAGCAGAACTTC. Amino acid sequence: CASREPGLAVEQNF.